This paragraph covers one TCR beta chain sequence. With random hexamers, about 0.45 to 1 ug RNA was reverse transcribed. Amplification of TCR beta CDR3 by immunoSEQ multiplex PCR spanned 54 Vbeta and 13 Jbeta. Each CDR3 protein gets one entry after TCRdb re-called the immunoSEQ multiplex PCR reads with MiXCR. Altogether some 240,000 distinct CDR3 sequences are present, 90% to 96% being singletons, with the ten largest covering 0.095% to 0.12%. V was pared by 0 bases and J by 0 bases, with 13 bases between. This CDR3 spans 17 amino acids. CDR1 is SGHRS and CDR2 is YFSETQ in the germline V gene. The data stem from a study of CD8 T cells in Susac syndrome. Study as a whole: When blood was drawn, the patients with Susac syndrome were therapy-naive, on corticosteroids, or on intravenous immunoglobulin alone.

The clonotype was recovered from a human donor with Susac syndrome. The material sequenced was CD4+ T cells from PBMCs. The chain joins TRBV5-1 to TRBJ2-4; D may be TRBD2 (5 bases). CDR3 sequence: CASSLGSPGIAKNIQYF. CDR3 DNA: TGCGCCAGCAGCTTGGGCTCTCCGGGGATAGCCAAAAACATTCAGTACTTC.